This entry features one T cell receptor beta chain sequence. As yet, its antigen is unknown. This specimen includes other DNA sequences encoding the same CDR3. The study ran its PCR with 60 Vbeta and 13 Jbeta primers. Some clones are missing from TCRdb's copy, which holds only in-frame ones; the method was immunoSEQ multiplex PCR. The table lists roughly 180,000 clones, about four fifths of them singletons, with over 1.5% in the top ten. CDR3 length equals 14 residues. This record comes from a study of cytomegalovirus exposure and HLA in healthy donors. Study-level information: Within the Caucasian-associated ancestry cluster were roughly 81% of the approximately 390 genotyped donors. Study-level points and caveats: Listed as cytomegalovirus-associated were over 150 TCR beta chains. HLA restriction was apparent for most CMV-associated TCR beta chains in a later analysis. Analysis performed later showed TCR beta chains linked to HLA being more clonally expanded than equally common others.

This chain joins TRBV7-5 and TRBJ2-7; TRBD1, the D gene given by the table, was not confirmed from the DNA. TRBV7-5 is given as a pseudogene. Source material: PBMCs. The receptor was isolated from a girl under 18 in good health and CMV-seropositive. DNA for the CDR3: TGTGCCAGAAGCTTGGGACAGGGCTCCTACGAGCAGTACTTC. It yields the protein CARSLGQGSYEQYF.